These 20 T cell receptor beta chains were sequenced from one sample in a study of T cells after yellow fever vaccination. TCRdb reanalysed the 5' RACE reads using MiXCR and keeps one entry per CDR3 protein. This table holds fewer than 350,000 distinct CDR3 sequences, about 3.5% found once. This material consisted of PBMCs, taken on the day of the yellow fever booster vaccination. These TCRs come from a man between 18 and 29 years old who received the YFV17D yellow fever vaccine.

This clonotype was picked up many times. The chain carries TRBV25-1 and TRBJ2-7; unclear D gene. The CDR3 consists of 15 residues. The V gene's germline CDR1 is MGHDK and CDR2 SYGVNS. V was clipped by 1 base and J by 4 bases, with 14 bases between them. CDR3 in amino acids: CASSELLVWFYEQYV. CDR3 nucleotide sequence: TGTGCCAGCAGTGAATTGCTAGTTTGGTTTTACGAGCAGTACGTC.

At least ten counts were recorded for this clonotype. Being one base from a much bigger clone, this may be a read error. The CDR3 coding sequence is TGTGCCAGCAGTGAGGGGAACACCGGGGAGCTGTTTTTT. The encoded protein is CASSEGNTGELFF. V gene TRBV6-5 combines with J gene TRBJ2-2; possibly TRBD2 for D (5 bases). Germline CDR1 reads MNHEY; CDR2 reads SVGAGI. CDR3 size: 13 residues. V lost 5 bases, J lost 1 base, and 5 bases lay in between.

This clonotype occurred a few times. This rearrangement joins TRBV5-6 to TRBJ1-5; weak D call: TRBD1 (6 bases). This CDR3 has 13 residues. Deletions cut 4 bases from V and 5 bases from J, with 10 bases between. From germline, CDR1 is SGHDT and CDR2 YYEEEE. The CDR3 loop is CASSRTGYQPQHF. CDR3 coding DNA: TGTGCCAGCAGCCGTACAGGGTATCAGCCCCAGCATTTT.

In this sample, this clonotype turned up a few times. The chain couples TRBV20-1 to TRBJ2-1; D is perhaps TRBD1 (5 bases). V shed 3 bases and J shed 9 bases, with 12 bases lying between them. Germline V gene lookup returns CDR1 DFQATT and CDR2 SNEGSKA (reference sequence). The CDR3 contains 12 residues. The CDR3 nucleotides read TGCAGTGCTAGGAACGGACACCCTGAGCAGTTCTTC. Translation gives CSARNGHPEQFF.

This clonotype has ten or more counts. The CDR3 protein is CASSQDRVGQNEQFF. The CDR3, as DNA: TGCGCCAGCAGCCAAGACAGGGTGGGACAGAATGAGCAGTTCTTC. J is TRBJ2-1 and V is TRBV4-3; 7 bases line up with TRBD1. J was trimmed by 7 bases and V by 0 bases; bases with no gene match: 6. CDR3 size: 15 residues. In germline, CDR1 is LGHNA, CDR2 YSLEER.

The DNA for the CDR3 is TGCGCCAGCAGCCAAGGCCGGGACTGGCAGACAGATACGCAGTATTTT. Protein product: CASSQGRDWQTDTQYF. The rearrangement uses TRBV4-3 and TRBJ2-3; perhaps TRBD2 as D (6 bases). CDR3 length: 16 residues. From germline, CDR1 is LGHNA and CDR2 YSLEER. The germline V and J ends were trimmed by 1 base and 3 bases, with 14 bases remaining between them.

This clonotype occurred many times. The chain is built from TRBV20-1 and TRBJ2-5; D call uncertain. This CDR3 is built from 14 residues. Germline lookup yields CDR1 DFQATT and CDR2 SNEGSKA (reference sequence). V was trimmed by 1 base and J by 1 base, leaving 10 bases between them. The CDR3 protein is CSARAISFQETQYF. The CDR3 nucleotides are TGCAGTGCTAGAGCGATAAGTTTCCAAGAGACCCAGTACTTC.

This clonotype occurred many times. V is TRBV27 and J is TRBJ2-4; D is uncertain. Trimming took off 6 bases at V and 6 bases at J, with 15 bases between the two ends. CDR3 length: 14 amino acids. Germline CDR1 is MNHEY and CDR2 is SMNVEV (reference sequence). The CDR3 DNA follows: TGTGCCAGCAGCTACGGACCGACGCCAAACATTCAGTACTTC. It codes for CASSYGPTPNIQYF.

The chain recombines TRBV6-2 or TRBV6-3 with TRBJ1-1; the D is unclear. The CDR3 spans 11 residues. Germline values: CDR1 MNHEY, CDR2 SVGEGT. V lost 8 bases and J lost 4, with 8 bases in between. The CDR3, as DNA: TGTGCCAGCCTACATTCCACTGAAGCTTTCTTT. Residues: CASLHSTEAFF.

This clonotype has ten or more counts. The rearrangement joins TRBV9 to TRBJ2-1; D gene ambiguous. The V gene's germline CDR1 is SGDLS and CDR2 YYNGEE. CDR3 size: 16 residues. The V end lost 0 bases, the J end lost 5 bases, and 15 bases lay between the germline ends. For the CDR3, the DNA is TGTGCCAGCAGCGTAGGAGTCAAGCAGATCGACAATGAGCAGTTCTTC. It encodes CASSVGVKQIDNEQFF.

In its sample, this clonotype was seen many times. This chain links TRBV18 with TRBJ2-5; no definite D call. The CDR3 has 13 amino acids. V gave up 2 bases and J gave up 5 bases, with 9 bases separating them. CDR1 and CDR2 (germline): KGHSH, LQKENI. The CDR3 region has the DNA TGTGCCAGCTCACCAGACCCGTGGGAGACCCAGTACTTC. This gives the protein CASSPDPWETQYF.

This clonotype was recorded at least ten times. The chain is built from TRBV7-2 and TRBJ2-5; 8 nucleotides line up with TRBD1. The CDR3 has 16 amino acids. The trim removed 5 bases at V and 1 base at J, leaving 9 bases unmatched. The V gene's germline CDR1 is SGHTA and CDR2 FQGNSA. The CDR3 protein is CASSPARGPLQETQYF. Here the CDR3 DNA reads TGTGCCAGCAGCCCCGCCAGGGGGCCCCTCCAAGAGACCCAGTACTTC.

V is TRBV3-1 and J is TRBJ2-3; tentative D call: TRBD1 (6 bases). The germline gives CDR1 LGHDT, CDR2 YNNKEL (reference sequence). V was trimmed by 3 bases and J by 2 bases, leaving 9 bases between them. The CDR3 totals 14 residues. The CDR3 DNA sequence: TGTGCCAGCAGCCATGGGGGCCTCACAGATACGCAGTATTTT. Protein product: CASSHGGLTDTQYF.

This clonotype has ten or more counts. The rearrangement uses TRBV18 and TRBJ2-7; D possibly matches TRBD1 or TRBD2 (5 bases each). CDR3 length equals 14 residues. Trimming removed 3 bases at V and 5 bases at J, with 14 bases between. Germline CDR1 KGHSH, CDR2 LQKENI. The CDR3 is CASSPISGANEQYF. DNA of the CDR3: TGTGCCAGCTCACCGATTTCCGGGGCAAACGAGCAGTACTTC. The entire variable domain, with the rest obtained from reference TRBV18 and TRBJ2-7, is as follows: NAGVMQNPRHLVRRRGQEARLRCSPMKGHSHVYWYRQLPEEGLKFMVYLQKENIIDESGMPKERFSAEFPKEGPSILRIQQVVRGDSAAYFCASSPISGANEQYFGPGTRLTVT.

Many counts were recorded for this clonotype. The rearrangement uses TRBV6-5 and TRBJ2-7, with D possibly being TRBD1 or TRBD2 (5 bases each). Germline V gene data show CDR1 as MNHEY and CDR2 as SVGAGI. Trimming cost V 6 bases and J 2 bases, with 14 bases left between them. The CDR3 consists of 14 residues. CDR3 sequence: CASRPRDGPYEQYF. CDR3 coding DNA: TGTGCCAGCAGGCCCCGGGACGGGCCCTACGAGCAGTACTTC.

V and J are TRBV11-2 and TRBJ2-1; TRBD1 matches 7 bases. The junction had 6 bases not matched to a gene; V was cut back by 1 base and J by 6 bases. The V gene's germline CDR1 is SGHAT and CDR2 FQNNGV. The CDR3 extends over 15 amino acids. DNA of the CDR3: TGTGCCAGCAGCTTAGCCCCAGGGGGACCCAATGAGCAGTTCTTC. Protein sequence: CASSLAPGGPNEQFF.

A few counts support this clonotype. This chain links TRBV20-1 with TRBJ1-6, with D possibly being TRBD1 (5 bases). The ends were cut back, 0 bases at V and 12 bases at J, with 15 bases in the middle. The CDR3 spans 14 residues. Germline loops: CDR1 DFQATT, CDR2 SNEGSKA (reference sequence). Written as DNA, the CDR3 is TGCAGTGCTAGAGATCTTACCAGGGTGGAACCCCTCCACTTT. Residues: CSARDLTRVEPLHF.

This clonotype was recorded a few times. V usage is TRBV18 and J usage is TRBJ2-3; 11 nucleotides align to TRBD2. The length of the CDR3 is 17 residues. Germline trimming cut 6 bases from V and 2 bases from J; bases unmatched to any gene: 10. Germline-derived CDR1 and CDR2 are KGHSH and LQKENI. The CDR3 DNA reads as TGTGCCAGCTCGTTGACCGCTAGCGGGGGGACCACAGATACGCAGTATTTT. Translation gives CASSLTASGGTTDTQYF.

There are many counts of this clonotype. This chain links TRBV9 with TRBJ2-7; D might be TRBD1 (5 bases). Germline loops: CDR1 SGDLS, CDR2 YYNGEE. The CDR3 loop spans 15 amino acids. V gave up 0 bases and J gave up 3 bases, with 13 bases separating them. In DNA, the CDR3 is TGTGCCAGCAGCGTAGGCCAGGGCCTCTTCTACGAGCAGTACTTC. This encodes CASSVGQGLFYEQYF.

This clonotype was recorded at least ten times. This sequence joins TRBV27 and TRBJ2-7, with D uncertain. The CDR3 is 14 residues long. V lost 5 bases and J lost 6, with 17 bases in between. Germline V CDR1 and CDR2: MNHEY, SMNVEV (reference sequence). CDR3 nucleotide sequence: TGTGCCAGCAGTGCACATCTAGAAATCGGCGAGCAGTACTTC. Amino acid sequence: CASSAHLEIGEQYF.